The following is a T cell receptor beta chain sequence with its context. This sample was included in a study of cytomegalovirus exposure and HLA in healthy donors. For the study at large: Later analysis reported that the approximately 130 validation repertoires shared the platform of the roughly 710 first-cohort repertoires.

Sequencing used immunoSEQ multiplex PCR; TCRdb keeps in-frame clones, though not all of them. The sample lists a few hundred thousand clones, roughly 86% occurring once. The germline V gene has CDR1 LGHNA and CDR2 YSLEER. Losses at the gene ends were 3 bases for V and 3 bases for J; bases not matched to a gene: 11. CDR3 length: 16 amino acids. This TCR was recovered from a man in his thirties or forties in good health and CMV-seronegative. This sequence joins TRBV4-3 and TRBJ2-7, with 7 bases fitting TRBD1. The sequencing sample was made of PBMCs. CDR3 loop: CASSQIRDSDFYEQYF. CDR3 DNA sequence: TGCGCCAGCAGCCAGATTCGGGACAGTGACTTCTACGAGCAGTACTTC.